This T cell receptor beta chain is drawn from a study of Graves' ophthalmopathy and Graves' hyperthyroidism. Clinical symptoms, serum thyroxine, TRAb, thyroid ultrasound and orbital computed tomography were relied on for diagnosis. The count of this clonotype is one. Relative to the germline gene, one junction end is altered; a read error may explain this. The CDR3 runs 14 residues. Per the germline V gene, CDR1 is WSHSY and CDR2 is SAAADI. As the template, RNA transcripts were used to amplify TCR beta CDR3 regions. After a first-round RT-PCR with HTBI primers, a second-round multiplex PCR was run. TCRdb reprocessed the multiplex PCR reads via MiXCR and lists one record per CDR3 protein. The sample holds around 670,000 distinct CDR3 sequences; around 40% are singletons and the top ten take 44%.

The receptor was derived from an adult man with Graves' ophthalmopathy. The source material was peripheral blood. The chain combines TRBV10-2 with TRBJ2-3, with TRBD2 as a possible D gene (5 bases). CDR3 amino acids: CASGADPSTDTQYF. As DNA, the CDR3 is TGTGCCAGCGGCGCAGACCCTAGCACAGATACGCAGTATTTT.